This T cell receptor beta chain was recovered during a study of regulatory T cells in long-lasting Graves disease. Study observations and caveats: Study of thyroid tissue was not done, with only peripheral blood studied. Persistent Graves' patients showed a TCR diversity that was lower than that of newly diagnosed ones.

Only a few counts were recorded for this clonotype. Its cognate antigen is unknown. The authors built TCR beta libraries using iRepertoire HTBI primers and Arm-PCR of CDR3 regions. MiXCR, applied by TCRdb to the multiplex PCR reads, yields one record per CDR3 protein. The sample consists of 400,000 to 500,000 distinct CDR3 sequences, 20% to 25% of them appearing once. Time point meaning: persistent/refractory GD, antithyroid drugs over 5 years with positive TRAb. PBMC RNA served as the TCR library source. EDTA tubes received approximately 10 milliliters of drawn peripheral blood. The germline V gene has CDR1 DFQATT and CDR2 SNEGSKA (reference sequence). V lost 0 bases, J lost 8 bases, and 10 bases lay in between. The CDR3 loop spans 12 amino acids.

Specimen: peripheral blood mononuclear cells (PBMCs), collected when the disease was refractory, from a patient treated with antithyroid drugs. The TCR sequence derives from a female donor with Graves disease. The J gene is TRBJ1-2, the V gene TRBV20-1; D gene ambiguous. CDR3 sequence reads: CSAREGAAGYTF. The DNA for the CDR3 is TGCAGTGCTAGAGAGGGCGCGGCGGGCTACACCTTC.